These T cell receptor beta chains were read from a single sample in a study of CD8 T cells in Susac syndrome. TCRdb independently ran MiXCR on the immunoSEQ multiplex PCR reads; one entry per CDR3 protein. Of about 300,000 distinct CDR3 sequences detected, 85% appear once; the ten largest clones hold about 0.11%. Input material: CD8+ T cells from PBMCs. These receptor sequences come from a human donor with multiple sclerosis. Each CDR3 is given with its conserved first and last residue. Fields, in order: clone size, V gene, CDR3 length, J gene, D gene, CDR3 DNA, CDR3 protein. D genes are given only for firm matches. Size is omitted from some rows. Given values are once, few, many or a class for expanded clones.

clone_size: NA; v_call: TRBV29-1; cdr3_length: 11; j_call: TRBJ1-2; d_call: NA; cdr3_nt: TGCAGCGTCCGGGACCGAGATGGCTACACCTTC; cdr3_aa: CSVRDRDGYTF
clone_size: NA; v_call: TRBV4-1; cdr3_length: 16; j_call: TRBJ1-1; d_call: TRBD1; cdr3_nt: TGCGCCAGCAGCCACGCAGGGGGCGCCGGGAACACTGAAGCTTTCTTT; cdr3_aa: CASSHAGGAGNTEAFF
clone_size: NA; v_call: TRBV7-9; cdr3_length: 14; j_call: TRBJ1-4; d_call: NA; cdr3_nt: TGTGCCAGCAGCTTAGCGCTGGGGAATGAAAAACTGTTTTTT; cdr3_aa: CASSLALGNEKLFF
clone_size: once; v_call: TRBV15; cdr3_length: 14; j_call: TRBJ2-3; d_call: NA; cdr3_nt: TGTGCCACCAGCAGACGGGAATACACAGATACGCAGTATTTT; cdr3_aa: CATSRREYTDTQYF
clone_size: NA; v_call: TRBV9; cdr3_length: 16; j_call: TRBJ2-1; d_call: TRBD2; cdr3_nt: TGTGCCAGCAGCGCCCGTGGGACTAGCTCCTACAATGAGCAGTTCTTC; cdr3_aa: CASSARGTSSYNEQFF
clone_size: NA; v_call: TRBV29-1; cdr3_length: 15; j_call: TRBJ2-4; d_call: NA; cdr3_nt: TGCAGCGTTGAGGCGCGGGCGGGCGGTAAAAACATTCAGTACTTC; cdr3_aa: CSVEARAGGKNIQYF
clone_size: NA; v_call: TRBV6-6; cdr3_length: 16; j_call: TRBJ2-5; d_call: NA; cdr3_nt: TGTGCCAGCAGACCACTAGGGAGCGGGTACCAAGAGACCCAGTACTTC; cdr3_aa: CASRPLGSGYQETQYF
clone_size: NA; v_call: TRBV11-2; cdr3_length: 15; j_call: TRBJ2-7; d_call: NA; cdr3_nt: TGTGCCAGCAGCTTAGATCCGACATCCTCCTACGAGCAGTACTTC; cdr3_aa: CASSLDPTSSYEQYF
clone_size: NA; v_call: TRBV7-8; cdr3_length: 13; j_call: TRBJ2-7; d_call: TRBD1; cdr3_nt: TGTGCCAGTGAGCGACAGGGTGTCGACGAGCAGTACTTC; cdr3_aa: CASERQGVDEQYF
clone_size: few; v_call: TRBV5-4; cdr3_length: 18; j_call: TRBJ2-6; d_call: TRBD2; cdr3_nt: TGTGCCAGCAGATTTAGACTAGCGGGGCGCTCTGGGGCCAACGTCCTGACTTTC; cdr3_aa: CASRFRLAGRSGANVLTF
clone_size: NA; v_call: TRBV20-1; cdr3_length: 13; j_call: TRBJ2-3; d_call: NA; cdr3_nt: TGCAGTGCTAGGGGCCTGGAGAGCCTTTCGGCGTATTTT; cdr3_aa: CSARGLESLSAYF
clone_size: NA; v_call: TRBV6-6; cdr3_length: 16; j_call: TRBJ1-6; d_call: NA; cdr3_nt: TGTGCCAGCAGTTACTCTGATTCCTCCTATAATTCACCCCTCCACTTT; cdr3_aa: CASSYSDSSYNSPLHF
clone_size: NA; v_call: TRBV7-2; cdr3_length: 15; j_call: TRBJ2-7; d_call: NA; cdr3_nt: TGTGCCAGCAGCTTAGCTGCCGATTACCCCTACGAGCAGTACTTC; cdr3_aa: CASSLAADYPYEQYF
clone_size: few; v_call: TRBV12-3/TRBV12-4; cdr3_length: 13; j_call: TRBJ2-3; d_call: NA; cdr3_nt: TGTGCCAGCAGTACTGGGGGCACAGATACGCAGTATTTT; cdr3_aa: CASSTGGTDTQYF
clone_size: NA; v_call: TRBV19; cdr3_length: 15; j_call: TRBJ2-5; d_call: NA; cdr3_nt: TGTGCCAGTAGTATACGCCGACAGGTCCAAGAGACCCAGTACTTC; cdr3_aa: CASSIRRQVQETQYF
clone_size: NA; v_call: TRBV9; cdr3_length: 12; j_call: TRBJ1-2; d_call: NA; cdr3_nt: TGTGCCAGCAGCGTTGGGTTCTATGGCTACACCTTC; cdr3_aa: CASSVGFYGYTF
clone_size: NA; v_call: TRBV6-2/TRBV6-3; cdr3_length: 16; j_call: TRBJ2-1; d_call: NA; cdr3_nt: TGTGCCAGCAGAACCCCCGGGGGGCCAGCCTCCGATGAGCAGTTCTTC; cdr3_aa: CASRTPGGPASDEQFF
clone_size: NA; v_call: TRBV27; cdr3_length: 13; j_call: TRBJ1-2; d_call: NA; cdr3_nt: TGTGCCAGCAGTTTCTTACCTAACTATGGCTACACCTTC; cdr3_aa: CASSFLPNYGYTF
clone_size: NA; v_call: TRBV28; cdr3_length: 14; j_call: TRBJ2-7; d_call: NA; cdr3_nt: TGTGCCAGCAGTGGCCCACAGGCGGGCTACGAGCAGTACTTC; cdr3_aa: CASSGPQAGYEQYF
clone_size: NA; v_call: TRBV11-2; cdr3_length: 15; j_call: TRBJ2-1; d_call: TRBD2; cdr3_nt: TGTGCCAGCAGCTCTCCTAGCGGGAGATTGGATGAGCAGTTCTTC; cdr3_aa: CASSSPSGRLDEQFF
clone_size: NA; v_call: TRBV30; cdr3_length: 14; j_call: TRBJ1-6; d_call: TRBD1; cdr3_nt: TGTGCCTGTTATGGAGGACAGGGAAGTTCACCCCTCCACTTT; cdr3_aa: CACYGGQGSSPLHF
clone_size: NA; v_call: TRBV21-1; cdr3_length: 16; j_call: TRBJ2-3; d_call: NA; cdr3_nt: TGTGCCAGCAGCCGCCGGACTAGCGAGAGCAACGATACGCAGTATTTT; cdr3_aa: CASSRRTSESNDTQYF
clone_size: NA; v_call: TRBV27; cdr3_length: 15; j_call: TRBJ2-3; d_call: NA; cdr3_nt: TGTGCCAGCAGTTTATCACCTCTCCTCACAGATACGCAGTATTTT; cdr3_aa: CASSLSPLLTDTQYF
clone_size: NA; v_call: TRBV6-5; cdr3_length: 15; j_call: TRBJ1-3; d_call: NA; cdr3_nt: TGTGCCAGCAGTCCTGGAAGGGGGAGAGGTGACACCATATATTTT; cdr3_aa: CASSPGRGRGDTIYF
clone_size: NA; v_call: TRBV6-5; cdr3_length: 20; j_call: TRBJ1-4; d_call: NA; cdr3_nt: TGTGCCAGCAGTTATTCTATCCCAATAGGGGCGCCGGCGATTAATGAAAAACTGTTTTTT; cdr3_aa: CASSYSIPIGAPAINEKLFF
clone_size: NA; v_call: TRBV29-1; cdr3_length: 13; j_call: TRBJ1-6; d_call: NA; cdr3_nt: TGCAGCGTTGGTATGGGTGAAAATTCACCCCTCCACTTT; cdr3_aa: CSVGMGENSPLHF
clone_size: NA; v_call: TRBV28; cdr3_length: 16; j_call: TRBJ1-1; d_call: NA; cdr3_nt: TGTGCCAGCAGTTTATATGGGGAGGGAGTGGACACTGAAGCTTTCTTT; cdr3_aa: CASSLYGEGVDTEAFF
clone_size: once; v_call: TRBV29-1; cdr3_length: 14; j_call: TRBJ2-3; d_call: NA; cdr3_nt: TGCAGCGTTGGGGACACTGGGAGATCGGATACGCAGTATTTT; cdr3_aa: CSVGDTGRSDTQYF
clone_size: NA; v_call: TRBV2; cdr3_length: 14; j_call: TRBJ1-3; d_call: NA; cdr3_nt: TGTGCCAGCAGTGAAGCGCCCGTTGGAAACACCATATATTTT; cdr3_aa: CASSEAPVGNTIYF
clone_size: once; v_call: TRBV4-1; cdr3_length: 15; j_call: TRBJ2-7; d_call: TRBD2; cdr3_nt: TGCGCCAGCAGCCAAGGCACTAGCGGGTACTACGAGCAGTACTTC; cdr3_aa: CASSQGTSGYYEQYF
clone_size: NA; v_call: TRBV19; cdr3_length: 14; j_call: TRBJ2-1; d_call: TRBD2; cdr3_nt: TGTGCCAGTAGCCCGGGACTAGCCCTCAATGAGCAGTTCTTC; cdr3_aa: CASSPGLALNEQFF
clone_size: NA; v_call: TRBV27; cdr3_length: 11; j_call: TRBJ2-3; d_call: NA; cdr3_nt: TGTGCCAGCAGTTATGGATATACGCAGTATTTT; cdr3_aa: CASSYGYTQYF
clone_size: NA; v_call: TRBV6-2/TRBV6-3; cdr3_length: 14; j_call: TRBJ2-1; d_call: NA; cdr3_nt: TGTGCCAGCAGTTACTCGAGGGGGTACAATGAGCAGTTCTTC; cdr3_aa: CASSYSRGYNEQFF
clone_size: NA; v_call: TRBV7-9; cdr3_length: 14; j_call: TRBJ2-7; d_call: NA; cdr3_nt: TGTGCCAGCAACTCGGTGTCGGAGCTCTACGAGCAGTACTTC; cdr3_aa: CASNSVSELYEQYF
clone_size: NA; v_call: TRBV7-9; cdr3_length: 16; j_call: TRBJ2-3; d_call: NA; cdr3_nt: TGTGCCAGCAGCACCTTGACAGTTTCTAGCACAGATACGCAGTATTTT; cdr3_aa: CASSTLTVSSTDTQYF
clone_size: once; v_call: TRBV5-4; cdr3_length: 15; j_call: TRBJ1-1; d_call: NA; cdr3_nt: TGTGCCAGCAGCCCAGGGGACGGGAAGAATACTGAAGCTTTCTTT; cdr3_aa: CASSPGDGKNTEAFF
clone_size: NA; v_call: TRBV30; cdr3_length: 13; j_call: TRBJ2-4; d_call: NA; cdr3_nt: TGTGCCTGGAGGCCCCGGGGTACGGACATTCAGTACTTC; cdr3_aa: CAWRPRGTDIQYF
clone_size: NA; v_call: TRBV5-5; cdr3_length: 15; j_call: TRBJ2-7; d_call: TRBD1; cdr3_nt: TGTGCCAGCAGCTTGGCCCCGGGACAGGATTACGAGCAGTACTTC; cdr3_aa: CASSLAPGQDYEQYF
clone_size: NA; v_call: TRBV12-3/TRBV12-4; cdr3_length: 14; j_call: TRBJ2-5; d_call: NA; cdr3_nt: TGTGCCAGCAGTCTTCGTATGCGCCAAGAGACCCAGTACTTC; cdr3_aa: CASSLRMRQETQYF
clone_size: NA; v_call: TRBV2; cdr3_length: 16; j_call: TRBJ2-4; d_call: TRBD2; cdr3_nt: TGTGCCAGCAGTGAAACCAGCGGGAGCATCAAAAACATTCAGTACTTC; cdr3_aa: CASSETSGSIKNIQYF
clone_size: NA; v_call: TRBV2; cdr3_length: 11; j_call: TRBJ1-2; d_call: NA; cdr3_nt: TGTGCCAGCCCGGGGGTCTTAATCTACACCTTC; cdr3_aa: CASPGVLIYTF
clone_size: NA; v_call: TRBV27; cdr3_length: 15; j_call: TRBJ1-6; d_call: NA; cdr3_nt: TGTGCCAGCAGTTTCCGGGGGGATCATAATTCACCCCTCCACTTT; cdr3_aa: CASSFRGDHNSPLHF
clone_size: NA; v_call: TRBV7-9; cdr3_length: 12; j_call: TRBJ1-6; d_call: NA; cdr3_nt: TGTGCCACCAAGACAGGCAATTCACCCCTCCACTTT; cdr3_aa: CATKTGNSPLHF
clone_size: NA; v_call: TRBV6-1; cdr3_length: 15; j_call: TRBJ1-5; d_call: NA; cdr3_nt: TGTGCCAGCACCCTCCGGGGGCGAGTCAATCAGCCCCAGCATTTT; cdr3_aa: CASTLRGRVNQPQHF
clone_size: NA; v_call: TRBV12-3/TRBV12-4; cdr3_length: 15; j_call: TRBJ2-1; d_call: NA; cdr3_nt: TGTGCCAGCAGTCCTGGGGGGGCGGGTCGGCCAGAGCAGTTCTTC; cdr3_aa: CASSPGGAGRPEQFF
clone_size: NA; v_call: TRBV20-1; cdr3_length: 15; j_call: TRBJ2-1; d_call: TRBD2; cdr3_nt: TGCAGTGGTAGCGGGAGGGCCACGTCCTACAATGAGCAGTTCTTC; cdr3_aa: CSGSGRATSYNEQFF
clone_size: NA; v_call: TRBV19; cdr3_length: 13; j_call: TRBJ1-2; d_call: NA; cdr3_nt: TGTGCCAGTAGTCAGGCCCCTTGGCGTGGCTACACCTTC; cdr3_aa: CASSQAPWRGYTF
clone_size: once; v_call: TRBV20-1; cdr3_length: 14; j_call: TRBJ1-1; d_call: NA; cdr3_nt: TGCAGTGCTAGACGTACCGGGGGAGGGCCTGAAGCTTTCTTT; cdr3_aa: CSARRTGGGPEAFF
clone_size: NA; v_call: TRBV7-8; cdr3_length: 16; j_call: TRBJ2-1; d_call: TRBD2; cdr3_nt: TGTGCCAGCAGCGGGCTAGCGGGAGAGATTTACAATGAGCAGTTCTTC; cdr3_aa: CASSGLAGEIYNEQFF
clone_size: NA; v_call: TRBV5-1; cdr3_length: 16; j_call: TRBJ2-7; d_call: NA; cdr3_nt: TGCGCCAGCAGCCCGGACCAACTAGCAGATCACTACGAGCAGTACTTC; cdr3_aa: CASSPDQLADHYEQYF
clone_size: NA; v_call: TRBV5-6; cdr3_length: 12; j_call: TRBJ2-7; d_call: NA; cdr3_nt: TGTGCCAGCAGCGGCGACTGGAACGAGCAGTACTTC; cdr3_aa: CASSGDWNEQYF
clone_size: NA; v_call: TRBV4-1; cdr3_length: 14; j_call: TRBJ1-1; d_call: NA; cdr3_nt: TGCGCCAGCAGCCAAAGACGACAGCCCACTGAAGCTTTCTTT; cdr3_aa: CASSQRRQPTEAFF
clone_size: NA; v_call: TRBV28; cdr3_length: 18; j_call: TRBJ2-7; d_call: TRBD2; cdr3_nt: TGTGCCAGCAGTTTTGAATCTTTCGGGGGGATGGGAGAGCACGAGCAGTACTTC; cdr3_aa: CASSFESFGGMGEHEQYF
clone_size: few; v_call: TRBV27; cdr3_length: 12; j_call: TRBJ2-3; d_call: TRBD2; cdr3_nt: TGTGCCAGCAGTTTAACGGGGGGTACGCAGTATTTT; cdr3_aa: CASSLTGGTQYF
clone_size: few; v_call: TRBV9; cdr3_length: 15; j_call: TRBJ2-5; d_call: NA; cdr3_nt: TGTGCCAGCAGCCCTCAGACCGGGCTAGGAGAGACCCAGTACTTC; cdr3_aa: CASSPQTGLGETQYF
clone_size: NA; v_call: TRBV27; cdr3_length: 15; j_call: TRBJ2-3; d_call: NA; cdr3_nt: TGTGCCAGCAGTCCCTCTGTGTGGGCCACAGATACGCAGTATTTT; cdr3_aa: CASSPSVWATDTQYF